The 15 T cell receptor beta chains below all came from one sample that was sequenced in a study of lymphopenia after photon versus proton radiotherapy (dated by TCRdb to the late 2010s). The library relied on the immunoSEQ multiplex PCR assay. Sourced from immuneACCESS, this table was stored by TCRdb with only in-frame sequences that have V and J called. A share of the clones is absent; for the studies checked, an unresolved V gene accounts for under half, and the remainder has no known explanation. The sample data list about 40,000 clones, and about 80% of these were observed just once. Together, the top ten hold over 20% of the sample. The specimen comprised peripheral blood, sampled from a patient treated with proton-based radiotherapy. The receptors shown here come from a woman in her 70s with pancreatic cancer.

The gene calls are TRBV11-3 and TRBJ2-6, with 8 bases aligning to TRBD2. Germline CDR1 reads SGHNT; CDR2 reads YENEEA. The CDR3 covers 19 residues. V lost 5 bases to trimming and J lost 0 bases; unmatched junction nucleotides: 12. CDR3 nucleotide sequence: TGTGCCAGCAGCCCAGGCAGACTAGCGAAAAGCTCTGGGGCCAACGTCCTGACTTTC. Translated, it gives CASSPGRLAKSSGANVLTF.

This chain connects TRBV9 to TRBJ2-7; TRBD2 aligns across 13 bases. CDR1 is SGDLS, CDR2 YYNGEE, per germline. Unmatched junction bases numbered 0, after V lost 0 bases and J lost 6 bases. CDR3 length: 14 residues. The DNA for the CDR3 is TGTGCCAGCAGCGTAGGACTAGCGGGAGGCGAGCAGTACTTC. Protein: CASSVGLAGGEQYF. Together with reference TRBV9 and TRBJ2-7, the CDR3 gives the full variable domain: DSGVTQTPKHLITATGQRVTLRCSPRSGDLSVYWYQQSLDQGLQFLIQYYNGEERAKGNILERFSAQQFPDLHSELNLSSLELGDSALYFCASSVGLAGGEQYFGPGTRLTVT.

The V and J genes are TRBV7-2 and TRBJ2-1, with unresolved D. In germline, CDR1 is SGHTA, CDR2 FQGNSA. The CDR3 has 13 residues. The germline V and J ends were trimmed by 2 bases and 6 bases, with 8 bases remaining between them. The DNA of the CDR3 is TGTGCCAGCAGCTTATCTGGAATCAATGAGCAGTTCTTC. Its protein product is CASSLSGINEQFF.

CDR3 region: CASSQSETSGLGGDTQYF. As DNA, the CDR3 is TGTGCCAGCAGCCAATCAGAGACTAGCGGGCTCGGGGGGGATACGCAGTATTTT. V usage is TRBV4-2 and J usage is TRBJ2-3; 10 nucleotides match TRBD2. Trimming took 2 bases from V and 6 from J; bases not matched to a gene: 14. The germline V gene has CDR1 LGHNA and CDR2 YNFKEQ. The CDR3 length is 18 residues.

The rearrangement joins TRBV4-1 to TRBJ2-1; either TRBD1 or TRBD2 may supply D (5 bases each). The CDR3 is 15 amino acids. Germline assignment: CDR1 MGHRA and CDR2 YSYEKL. V lost 2 bases and J 5 bases, leaving 13 bases between the germline ends. CDR3 protein: CASSQSGTLNNEQFF. The DNA of the CDR3 is TGCGCCAGCAGCCAATCCGGGACGCTAAACAATGAGCAGTTCTTC.

This clone has just one count. This rearrangement joins TRBV5-1 to TRBJ2-7; TRBD1 is a possible D gene (7 bases). Germline V gene data show CDR1 as SGHRS and CDR2 as YFSETQ. This CDR3 is 15 amino acids long. V lost 4 bases, J lost 7 bases, and 21 bases lay in between. CDR3 DNA sequence: TGCGCCAGCAGCCCGGCGGGACAGACCTTCGGGGAGCAGTACTTC. Translated, it gives CASSPAGQTFGEQYF.

V usage is TRBV7-9 and J usage is TRBJ2-4, with TRBD2 identical over 7 bases. Germline lookup yields CDR1 SEHNR and CDR2 FQNEAQ (reference sequence). The CDR3 consists of 14 residues. The ends lost 1 base at V and 8 bases at J; junction bases unmatched: 5. CDR3: CASSLGGGRDIQYF. The CDR3 nucleotides are TGTGCCAGCAGCTTAGGGGGAGGGAGGGACATTCAGTACTTC.

This rearrangement joins TRBV28 to TRBJ1-1; the D gene is possibly TRBD1 (5 bases). Looked up from germline, CDR1 is MDHEN and CDR2 is SYDVKM. The V gene lost 1 base and the J gene lost 0 bases, with 21 bases spanning the gap. The CDR3 extends over 19 amino acids. The DNA of the CDR3 is TGTGCCAGCAGTTTATACGGGCCGACCAGCGGGGGATTGAACACTGAAGCTTTCTTT. It yields the protein CASSLYGPTSGGLNTEAFF.

Here the CDR3 reads CASSHRLAGQRETQYF. The CDR3 DNA reads as TGTGCCAGCAGCCACCGACTAGCGGGTCAGAGGGAGACCCAGTACTTC. The chain is built from TRBV7-3 and TRBJ2-5, with 10 bases aligning to TRBD2. The junction had 11 bases not matched to a gene; V was cut back by 5 bases and J by 5 bases. The CDR3 totals 16 residues. Per germline, CDR1 SGHTA and CDR2 FQGTGA.

The chain has TRBV2 and TRBJ2-2, with 7 positions matching TRBD1. Germline-derived CDR1 and CDR2 are SNHLY and FYNNEI. J lost 5 bases, V lost 1 base, and 4 bases had no gene match. The CDR3 covers 15 residues. The CDR3, as DNA: TGTGCCAGCAGTGAAGGGACAGGTGGGACCGGGGAGCTGTTTTTT. This encodes CASSEGTGGTGELFF. The whole variable domain, filled in from reference TRBV2 and TRBJ2-2, reads EPEVTQTPSHQVTQMGQEVILRCVPISNHLYFYWYRQILGQKVEFLVSFYNNEISEKSEIFDDQFSVERPDGSNFTLKIRSTKLEDSAMYFCASSEGTGGTGELFFGEGSRLTVL.

This clone was found once. The J gene is TRBJ2-3, the V gene TRBV6-5; D ambiguous. Germline V CDR1 and CDR2: MNHEY, SVGAGI. V was pared by 6 bases and J by 6 bases, with 19 bases between. CDR3 length: 15 amino acids. The CDR3 nucleotides read TGTGCCAGCAGACACTTAACCCGTACCCCCGATACGCAGTATTTT. This codes for CASRHLTRTPDTQYF.

This chain joins TRBV5-1 and TRBJ1-2; D is uncertain. The germline CDR1 and CDR2 sequences are SGHRS and YFSETQ. V lost 3 bases, J lost 4 bases, and 10 bases lay in between. CDR3 size: 13 residues. CDR3 loop: CASSSDEIYGYTF. The CDR3 DNA sequence: TGCGCCAGCAGCTCGGACGAGATCTATGGCTACACCTTC.

This chain joins TRBV11-3 and TRBJ2-1; tentatively, D is TRBD2 (5 bases). This CDR3 region has 16 residues. The V gene's germline CDR1 is SGHNT and CDR2 YENEEA. V was pared by 1 base and J by 1 base, with 11 bases between. The chain's CDR3 is CASSLAGIRSYNEQFF. In DNA form, the CDR3 reads TGTGCCAGCAGCTTAGCGGGAATCCGTTCCTACAATGAGCAGTTCTTC. Drawing the rest from reference TRBV11-3 and TRBJ2-1, the complete variable domain is EAGVVQSPRYKIIEKKQPVAFWCNPISGHNTLYWYLQNLGQGPELLIRYENEEAVDDSQLPKDRFSAERLKGVDSTLKIQPAELGDSAVYLCASSLAGIRSYNEQFFGPGTRLTVL.

The chain has TRBV10-2 and TRBJ2-1, with D possibly being TRBD1 (6 bases). CDR3 length: 14 amino acids. The V end was cut by 8 bases, the J end by 4 bases, with 15 bases between. Looked up from germline, CDR1 is WSHSY and CDR2 is SAAADI. The CDR3 DNA is TGCGCCAGCGGAAAACCGGACAGTTACAATGAGCAGTTCTTC. Translating gives CASGKPDSYNEQFF.

The chain couples TRBV5-1 to TRBJ2-3; 9 positions match TRBD1. The CDR3 loop spans 16 amino acids. J gave up 3 bases and V 3 bases, and 8 bases lay outside the gene matches. The V gene's germline CDR1 is SGHRS and CDR2 YFSETQ. CDR3 region: CASSWTGQGWTDTQYF. CDR3 bases: TGCGCCAGCAGCTGGACGGGACAGGGCTGGACAGATACGCAGTATTTT.